This passage covers 10 T cell receptor beta chains from one sample sequenced in a study of blood T cell repertoires in COVID-19. Clones were read by immunoSEQ multiplex PCR, and TCRdb kept only the in-frame ones, dropping some. The sample holds 65,000 to 70,000 clones, nearly 80% seen once. Sequences were obtained from peripheral blood. The receptors shown here come from a human donor in a cohort sampled during active COVID-19.

The chain is built from TRBV11-2 and TRBJ2-3, with a possible D match to TRBD1 (6 bases). V was trimmed by 5 bases and J by 0 bases, leaving 15 bases between them. CDR3 length: 16 residues. Germline-derived CDR1 and CDR2 are SGHAT and FQNNGV. CDR3 nucleotides: TGTGCCAGCAGCAAGGGGACATTTACTAGCACAGATACGCAGTATTTT. This translates into CASSKGTFTSTDTQYF.

This chain links TRBV6-5 with TRBJ2-7; TRBD1 might be the D (5 bases). V dropped 9 bases and J dropped 2 bases, with 8 bases sitting between them. CDR3 size: 11 residues. The germline gives CDR1 MNHEY, CDR2 SVGAGI. CDR3 in amino acids: CASRQTYEQYF. CDR3 sequence (DNA): TGTGCCAGTCGACAGACCTACGAGCAGTACTTC.

This clone was picked up a small number of times. This sequence joins TRBV11-2 and TRBJ2-3; the D gene is possibly TRBD2 (5 bases). Germline V CDR1 and CDR2: SGHAT, FQNNGV. Trimming stripped 5 bases from V and 4 bases from J, with 10 bases between. The CDR3 runs 13 residues. The CDR3 DNA follows: TGTGCCAGCAGCCTTGCGGGTCCAGATACGCAGTATTTT. This translates into CASSLAGPDTQYF.

Worth noting for this clone: A single base is all that separates this from a far larger clone, so a read error is likely. The V and J genes are TRBV4-1 and TRBJ2-3; 8 bases map to TRBD2. CDR1 MGHRA and CDR2 YSYEKL come from the germline V gene. J was trimmed by 4 bases and V by 4 bases; bases with no gene match: 4. The CDR3 length is 14 residues. The CDR3 reads CASSLGLAPDTQYF. The CDR3 nucleotides are TGCGCCAGCAGCCTCGGACTAGCTCCAGATACGCAGTATTTT.

The V call is TRBV29-1, the J call TRBJ2-2; maybe TRBD1 (5 bases). V lost 0 bases to trimming and J lost 5 bases, with 16 bases between them. Germline V gene lookup returns CDR1 SQVTM and CDR2 ANQGSEA. The CDR3 contains 16 residues. In DNA, the CDR3 is TGCAGCGTTGAAGAGGCGAGCAGGGTCGGTACCGGGGAGCTGTTTTTT. Its protein product is CSVEEASRVGTGELFF.

This clone was recorded once. V and J are TRBV5-1 and TRBJ1-1; D call uncertain. CDR1 is SGHRS, CDR2 YFSETQ, per germline. V shed 3 bases and J shed 2 bases, with 11 bases lying between them. This CDR3 has 14 residues. CDR3 in DNA: TGCGCCAGCAGCTCGGGAAGTCCTAACACTGAAGCTTTCTTT. This gives the protein CASSSGSPNTEAFF.

This chain uses TRBV6-2 or TRBV6-3 with TRBJ2-7; 10 bases fit TRBD1. The germline gives CDR1 MNHEY, CDR2 SVGEGT. CDR3 length equals 15 residues. The V gene end was trimmed by 4 bases and the J gene end by 3 bases; junction bases not matched to a gene: 6. CDR3: CASSSSWTGGYEQYF. CDR3 in DNA: TGTGCCAGCAGTTCCTCTTGGACAGGGGGCTACGAGCAGTACTTC.

This clone was recorded once. The chain couples TRBV30 to TRBJ2-5; perhaps TRBD2 as D (5 bases). V lost 2 bases, J lost 2 bases, and 9 bases lay in between. Germline V gives CDR1 GTSNPN, CDR2 SVGIG (reference sequence). The CDR3 runs to 13 residues. For the CDR3, the DNA is TGTGCCTGGAGTACCCCGGGGCAAGAGACCCAGTACTTC. Translating gives CAWSTPGQETQYF. Using reference TRBV30 and TRBJ2-5 for the parts outside the CDR3, the full variable domain is SQTIHQWPATLVQPVGSPLSLECTVEGTSNPNLYWYRQAAGRGLQLLFYSVGIGQISSEVPQNLSASRPQDRQFILSSKKLLLSDSGFYLCAWSTPGQETQYFGPGTRLLVL.

The chain is built from TRBV28 and TRBJ1-6, with 9 bases matching TRBD1. Trimming removed 3 bases from V and 6 bases from J; junction bases left unmatched: 6. The V gene's germline CDR1 is MDHEN and CDR2 SYDVKM. The CDR3 is 16 residues long. The CDR3 bases are TGTGCCAGCAGTTTTTACAGGGGGCTAAGTAATTCACCCCTCCACTTT. Translated: CASSFYRGLSNSPLHF.

This rearrangement joins TRBV12-3 or TRBV12-4 to TRBJ1-2, with D unclear. CDR3 length equals 13 residues. Trimming shortened V by 1 base and J by 4 bases, and 7 bases separated the two germline ends. CDR3 sequence: CASSLGAGYGYTF. The CDR3 DNA follows: TGTGCCAGCAGTTTAGGGGCGGGCTATGGCTACACCTTC.